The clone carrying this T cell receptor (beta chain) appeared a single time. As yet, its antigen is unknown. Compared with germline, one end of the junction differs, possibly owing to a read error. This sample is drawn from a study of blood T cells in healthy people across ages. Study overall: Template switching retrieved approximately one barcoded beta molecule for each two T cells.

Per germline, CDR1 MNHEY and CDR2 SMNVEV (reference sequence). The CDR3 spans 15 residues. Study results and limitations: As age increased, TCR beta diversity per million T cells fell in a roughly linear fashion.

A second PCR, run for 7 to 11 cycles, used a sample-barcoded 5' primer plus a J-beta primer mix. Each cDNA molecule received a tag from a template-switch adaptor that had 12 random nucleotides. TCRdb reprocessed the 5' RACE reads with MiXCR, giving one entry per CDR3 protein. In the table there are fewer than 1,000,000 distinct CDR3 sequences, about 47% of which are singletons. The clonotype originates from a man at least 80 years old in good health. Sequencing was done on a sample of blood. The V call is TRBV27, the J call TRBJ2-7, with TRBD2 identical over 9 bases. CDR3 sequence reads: CAGSLASGIYYEQYF. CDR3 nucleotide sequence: TGTGCCGGCAGTTTAGCTAGCGGGATTTACTACGAGCAGTACTTC.